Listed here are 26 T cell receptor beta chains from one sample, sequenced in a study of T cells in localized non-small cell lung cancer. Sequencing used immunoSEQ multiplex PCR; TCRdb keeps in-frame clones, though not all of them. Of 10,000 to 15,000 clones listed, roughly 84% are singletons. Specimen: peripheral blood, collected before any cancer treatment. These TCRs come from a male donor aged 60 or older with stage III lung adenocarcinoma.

CDR3 region: CATSRRGETQYF. DNA for the CDR3: TGTGCCACCAGCCGCCGGGGGGAGACCCAGTACTTC. The chain recombines TRBV15 with TRBJ2-5; TRBD2 is a possible D gene (6 bases). Germline CDR1 and CDR2: LNHNV and YYDKDF (reference sequence). V was shortened by 5 bases and J by 5 bases, with 9 bases between the two germline ends. The CDR3 is 12 amino acids.

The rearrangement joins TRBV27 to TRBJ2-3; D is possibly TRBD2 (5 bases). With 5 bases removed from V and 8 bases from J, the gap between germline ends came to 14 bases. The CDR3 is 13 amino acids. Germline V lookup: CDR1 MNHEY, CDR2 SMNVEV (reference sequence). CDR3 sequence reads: CASSAALGGTQYF. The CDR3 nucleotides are TGTGCCAGCAGTGCCGCACTAGGCGGTACGCAGTATTTT.

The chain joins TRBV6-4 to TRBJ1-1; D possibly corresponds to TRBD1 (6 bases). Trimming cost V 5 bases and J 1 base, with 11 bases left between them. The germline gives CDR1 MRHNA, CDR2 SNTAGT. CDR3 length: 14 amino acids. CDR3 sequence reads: CASSPSQGNTEAFF. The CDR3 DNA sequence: TGTGCCAGCAGTCCTTCACAGGGGAACACTGAAGCTTTCTTT.

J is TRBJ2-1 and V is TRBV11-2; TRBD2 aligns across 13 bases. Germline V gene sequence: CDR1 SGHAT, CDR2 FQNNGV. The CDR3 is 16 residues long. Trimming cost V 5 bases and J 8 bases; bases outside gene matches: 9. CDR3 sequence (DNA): TGTGCCAGCAGCCCCTTACTAGCGGGGGGGCTCGATGAGCAGTTCTTC. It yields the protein CASSPLLAGGLDEQFF.

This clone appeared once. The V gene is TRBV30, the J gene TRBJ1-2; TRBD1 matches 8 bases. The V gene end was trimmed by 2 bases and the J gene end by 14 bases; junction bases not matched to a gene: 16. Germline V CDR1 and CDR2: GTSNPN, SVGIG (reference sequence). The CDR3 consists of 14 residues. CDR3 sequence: CAWSISGTGRAETF. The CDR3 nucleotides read TGTGCCTGGAGTATCTCCGGGACAGGCCGGGCGGAGACCTTC. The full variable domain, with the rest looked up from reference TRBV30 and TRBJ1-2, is SQTIHQWPATLVQPVGSPLSLECTVEGTSNPNLYWYRQAAGRGLQLLFYSVGIGQISSEVPQNLSASRPQDRQFILSSKKLLLSDSGFYLCAWSISGTGRAETFGSGTRLTVV.

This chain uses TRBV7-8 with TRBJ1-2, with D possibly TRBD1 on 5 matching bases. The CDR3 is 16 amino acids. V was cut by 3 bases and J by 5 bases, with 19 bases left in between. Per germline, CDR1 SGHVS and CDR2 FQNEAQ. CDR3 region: CASSFRRDPKAYGYTF. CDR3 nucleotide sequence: TGTGCCAGCAGCTTCCGCCGGGACCCTAAAGCATATGGCTACACCTTC.

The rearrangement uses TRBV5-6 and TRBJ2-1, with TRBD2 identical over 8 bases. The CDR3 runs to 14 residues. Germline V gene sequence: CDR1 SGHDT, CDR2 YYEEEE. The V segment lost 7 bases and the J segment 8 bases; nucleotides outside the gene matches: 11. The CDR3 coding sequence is TGTGCCAGCCTAGAGGGACTAGGTGGCGATGAGCAGTTCTTC. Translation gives CASLEGLGGDEQFF. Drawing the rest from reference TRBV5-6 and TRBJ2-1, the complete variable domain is DAGVTQSPTHLIKTRGQQVTLRCSPKSGHDTVSWYQQALGQGPQFIFQYYEEEERQRGNFPDRFSGHQFPNYSSELNVNALLLGDSALYLCASLEGLGGDEQFFGPGTRLTVL.

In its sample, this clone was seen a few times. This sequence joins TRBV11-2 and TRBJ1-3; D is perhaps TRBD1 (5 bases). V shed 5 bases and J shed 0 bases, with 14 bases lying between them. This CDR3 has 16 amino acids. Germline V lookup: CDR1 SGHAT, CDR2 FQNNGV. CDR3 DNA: TGTGCCAGCAGCACCGGACAAGCAACCTCTGGAAACACCATATATTTT. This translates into CASSTGQATSGNTIYF.

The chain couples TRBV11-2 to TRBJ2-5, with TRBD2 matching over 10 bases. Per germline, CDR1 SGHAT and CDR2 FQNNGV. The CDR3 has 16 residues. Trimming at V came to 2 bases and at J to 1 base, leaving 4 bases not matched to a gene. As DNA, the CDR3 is TGTGCCAGCAGCTTACTGGTAGCGGGAGGCCAAGAGACCCAGTACTTC. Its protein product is CASSLLVAGGQETQYF.

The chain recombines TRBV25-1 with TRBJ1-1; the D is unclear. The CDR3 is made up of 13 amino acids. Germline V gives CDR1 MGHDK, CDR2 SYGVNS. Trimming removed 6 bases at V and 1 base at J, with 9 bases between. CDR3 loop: CASREEPNTEAFF. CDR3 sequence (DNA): TGTGCCAGCAGGGAGGAGCCGAACACTGAAGCTTTCTTT.

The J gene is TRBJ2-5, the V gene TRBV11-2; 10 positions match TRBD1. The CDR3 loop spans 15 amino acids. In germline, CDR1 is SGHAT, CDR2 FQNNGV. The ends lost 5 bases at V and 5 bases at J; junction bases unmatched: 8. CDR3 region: CASSVGTGDVETQYF. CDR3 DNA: TGTGCCAGCAGCGTCGGGACAGGGGACGTTGAGACCCAGTACTTC.

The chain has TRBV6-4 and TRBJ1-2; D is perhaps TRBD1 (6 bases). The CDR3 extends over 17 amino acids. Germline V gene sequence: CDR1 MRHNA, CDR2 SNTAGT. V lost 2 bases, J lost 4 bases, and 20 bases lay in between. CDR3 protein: CASSDPKGGGGTYGYTF. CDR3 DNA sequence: TGTGCCAGCAGTGACCCGAAGGGGGGAGGTGGGACCTATGGCTACACCTTC.

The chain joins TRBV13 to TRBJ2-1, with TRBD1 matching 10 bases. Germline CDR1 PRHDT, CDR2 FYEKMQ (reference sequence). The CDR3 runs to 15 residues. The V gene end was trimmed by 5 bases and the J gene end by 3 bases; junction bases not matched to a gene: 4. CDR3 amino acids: CASSEGQGFYNEQFF. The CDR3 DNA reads TGTGCCAGCAGCGAGGGACAGGGGTTCTACAATGAGCAGTTCTTC. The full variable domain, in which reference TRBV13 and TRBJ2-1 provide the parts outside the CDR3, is AAGVIQSPRHLIKEKRETATLKCYPIPRHDTVYWYQQGPGQDPQFLISFYEKMQSDKGSIPDRFSAQQFSDYHSELNMSSLELGDSALYFCASSEGQGFYNEQFFGPGTRLTVL.

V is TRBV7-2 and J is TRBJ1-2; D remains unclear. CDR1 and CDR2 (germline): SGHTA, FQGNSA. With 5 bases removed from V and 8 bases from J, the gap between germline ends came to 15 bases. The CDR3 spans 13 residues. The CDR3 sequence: CASSQALDGGYTF. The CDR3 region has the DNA TGTGCCAGCAGCCAAGCATTAGACGGAGGCTACACCTTC. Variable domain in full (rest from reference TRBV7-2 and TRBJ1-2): GAGVSQSPSNKVTEKGKDVELRCDPISGHTALYWYRQSLGQGLEFLIYFQGNSAPDKSGLPSDRFSAERTGGSVSTLTIQRTQQEDSAVYLCASSQALDGGYTFGSGTRLTVV.

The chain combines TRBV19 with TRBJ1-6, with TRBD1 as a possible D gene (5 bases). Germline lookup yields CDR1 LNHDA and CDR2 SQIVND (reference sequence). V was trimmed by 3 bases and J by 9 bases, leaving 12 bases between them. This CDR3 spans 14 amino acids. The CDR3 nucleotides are TGTGCCAGTAGTATGGTAGGGGACGCTTCACCCCTCCACTTT. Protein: CASSMVGDASPLHF.

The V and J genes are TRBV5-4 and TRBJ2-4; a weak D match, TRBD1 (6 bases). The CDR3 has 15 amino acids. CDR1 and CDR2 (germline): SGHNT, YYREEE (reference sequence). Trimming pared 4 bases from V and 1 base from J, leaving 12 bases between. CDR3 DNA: TGTGCCAGCAGCCGGGCAGGGGCGGCCAAAAACATTCAGTACTTC. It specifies CASSRAGAAKNIQYF. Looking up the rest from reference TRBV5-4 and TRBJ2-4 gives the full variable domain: ETGVTQSPTHLIKTRGQQVTLRCSSQSGHNTVSWYQQALGQGPQFIFQYYREEENGRGNFPPRFSGLQFPNYSSELNVNALELDDSALYLCASSRAGAAKNIQYFGAGTRLSVL.

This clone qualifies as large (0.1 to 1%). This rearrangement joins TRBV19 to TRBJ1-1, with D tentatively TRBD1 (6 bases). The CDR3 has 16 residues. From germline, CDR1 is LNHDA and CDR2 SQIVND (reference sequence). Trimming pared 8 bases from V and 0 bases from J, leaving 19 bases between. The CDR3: CASVTPPGHLNTEAFF. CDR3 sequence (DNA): TGTGCCAGTGTCACCCCCCCGGGACATTTGAACACTGAAGCTTTCTTT.

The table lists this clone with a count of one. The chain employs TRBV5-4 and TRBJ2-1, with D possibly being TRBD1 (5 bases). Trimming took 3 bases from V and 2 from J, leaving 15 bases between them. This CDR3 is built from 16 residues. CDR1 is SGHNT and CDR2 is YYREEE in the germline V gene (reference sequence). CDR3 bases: TGTGCCAGCAGCTCAGACCCACAGGCCACCTACAATGAGCAGTTCTTC. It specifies CASSSDPQATYNEQFF.

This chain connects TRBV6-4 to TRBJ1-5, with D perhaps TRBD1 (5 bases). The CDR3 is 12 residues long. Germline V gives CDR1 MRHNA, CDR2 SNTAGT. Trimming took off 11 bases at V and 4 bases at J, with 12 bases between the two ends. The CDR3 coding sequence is TGTGCCGGGGCGGTCGGGAATCAGCCCCAGCATTTT. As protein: CAGAVGNQPQHF.

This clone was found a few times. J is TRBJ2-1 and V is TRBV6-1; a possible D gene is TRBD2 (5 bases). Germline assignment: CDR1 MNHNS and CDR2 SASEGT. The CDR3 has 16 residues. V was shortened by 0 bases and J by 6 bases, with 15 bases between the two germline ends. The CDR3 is CASSEARLSVANEQFF. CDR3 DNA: TGTGCCAGCAGTGAAGCGCGACTATCAGTGGCCAATGAGCAGTTCTTC.

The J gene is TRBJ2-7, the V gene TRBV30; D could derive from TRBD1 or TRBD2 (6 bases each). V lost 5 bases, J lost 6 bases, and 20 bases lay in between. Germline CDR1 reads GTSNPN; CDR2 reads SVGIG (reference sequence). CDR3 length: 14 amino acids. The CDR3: CAWVRGIRRGEQYF. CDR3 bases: TGTGCCTGGGTCAGGGGTATTCGGCGGGGCGAGCAGTACTTC.

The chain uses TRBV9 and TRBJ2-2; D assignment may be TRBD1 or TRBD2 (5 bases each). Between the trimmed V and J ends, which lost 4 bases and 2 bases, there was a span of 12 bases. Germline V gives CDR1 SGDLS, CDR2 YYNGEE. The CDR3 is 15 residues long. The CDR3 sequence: CASSLLGTNTGELFF. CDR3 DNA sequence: TGTGCCAGCAGCCTCCTCGGGACCAACACCGGGGAGCTGTTTTTT.

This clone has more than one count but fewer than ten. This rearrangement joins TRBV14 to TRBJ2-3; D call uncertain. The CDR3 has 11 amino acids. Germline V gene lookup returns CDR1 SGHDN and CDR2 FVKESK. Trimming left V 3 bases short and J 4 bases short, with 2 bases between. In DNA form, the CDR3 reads TGTGCCAGCAGCCACGCAGATACGCAGTATTTT. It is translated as CASSHADTQYF.

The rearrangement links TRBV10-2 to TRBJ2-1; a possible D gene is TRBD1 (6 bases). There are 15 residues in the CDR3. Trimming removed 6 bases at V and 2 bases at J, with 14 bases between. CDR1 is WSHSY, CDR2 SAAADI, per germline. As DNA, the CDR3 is TGCGCCAGCAGCCTACAGGGCTCGACCTACAATGAGCAGTTCTTC. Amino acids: CASSLQGSTYNEQFF.

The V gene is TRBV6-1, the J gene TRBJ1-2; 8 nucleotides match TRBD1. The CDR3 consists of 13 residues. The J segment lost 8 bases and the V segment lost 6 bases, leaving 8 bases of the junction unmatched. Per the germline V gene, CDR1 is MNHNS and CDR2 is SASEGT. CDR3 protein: CASRGQGAIGYTF. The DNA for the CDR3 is TGTGCCAGCAGGGGGCAGGGGGCAATAGGCTACACCTTC.

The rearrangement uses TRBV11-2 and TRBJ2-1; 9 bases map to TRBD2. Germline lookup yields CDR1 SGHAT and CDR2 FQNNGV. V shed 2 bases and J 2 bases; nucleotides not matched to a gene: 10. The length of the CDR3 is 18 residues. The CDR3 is CASSLIIRLAGTYNEQFF. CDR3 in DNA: TGTGCCAGCAGCTTAATTATCCGGCTAGCGGGGACCTACAATGAGCAGTTCTTC.